This entry lists 13 T cell receptor beta chains sequenced from one sample in a study of T cells in Graves' hyperthyroidism and ophthalmopathy. RNA transcripts provided the source from which TCR beta CDR3 regions were amplified. When the TCR CDR3 underwent first-round RT-PCR, the HTBI primer set was used. Via MiXCR, TCRdb re-called the multiplex PCR reads, giving one row per CDR3 protein. The sample yields some 350,000 distinct CDR3 sequences, 20% to 25% seen once. Material: blood. The receptor source for this set is a man aged 45-65 years with Graves' hyperthyroidism.

This clonotype appeared many times. The genes are TRBV29-1 and TRBJ2-7, with 8 positions matching TRBD1. With 5 bases clipped from V and 3 bases from J, the junction kept 3 bases outside the gene matches. This CDR3 has 12 residues. Germline CDR1 reads SQVTM; CDR2 reads ANQGSEA. The CDR3 DNA follows: TGCAGCGTTTCCGGGACAGGCTACGAGCAGTACTTC. Translated: CSVSGTGYEQYF.

This clonotype appeared once. The rearrangement uses TRBV20-1 and TRBJ2-7; D possibly corresponds to TRBD2 (5 bases). The CDR3 has 14 residues. In germline, CDR1 is DFQATT, CDR2 SNEGSKA (reference sequence). Trimming shortened V by 3 bases and J by 6 bases, and 18 bases separated the two germline ends. CDR3 bases: TGCAGTGCTAGTCAAAACGGAGGAACGAGCGAGCAGTACTTC. Translation gives CSASQNGGTSEQYF.

With respect to this clonotype: With a much larger clone just one base away, this may be a read error. The V and J genes are TRBV3-1 and TRBJ1-1; D unclear. The CDR3 is made up of 12 amino acids. The germline V gene encodes CDR1 LGHDT and CDR2 YNNKEL (reference sequence). The ends were cut back, 4 bases at V and 11 bases at J, with 14 bases in the middle. Here the CDR3 reads CASSRQGFSAFF. The DNA of the CDR3 is TGTGCCAGCAGCCGTCAAGGTTTTTCGGCTTTCTTT.

The J gene is TRBJ2-7, the V gene TRBV20-1, with TRBD2 matching 13 bases. CDR1 is DFQATT and CDR2 is SNEGSKA in the germline V gene (reference sequence). The ends lost 6 bases at V and 7 bases at J; junction bases unmatched: 9. CDR3 length: 14 amino acids. Here the CDR3 DNA reads TGCAGTGCCCTAACTAGCGGGAGGGCCTGGGAGCAGTACTTC. Its translation: CSALTSGRAWEQYF.

This chain links TRBV6-2 or TRBV6-3 with TRBJ1-2; D gene ambiguous. Per the germline V gene, CDR1 is MNHEY and CDR2 is SVGEGT. The CDR3 extends over 17 amino acids. Deletions cut 0 bases from V and 2 bases from J, with 16 bases between. CDR3 coding DNA: TGTGCCAGCAGTTACTCGAAAGCGGAGTCGTGGAACTATGGCTACACCTTC. It codes for CASSYSKAESWNYGYTF.

The chain is built from TRBV5-1 and TRBJ2-1, with D perhaps given as TRBD1 or TRBD2 (10 bases each). In germline, CDR1 is SGHRS, CDR2 YFSETQ. The germline V and J ends were trimmed by 1 base and 4 bases, with 27 bases remaining between them. The CDR3 totals 20 residues. The CDR3 nucleotides are TGCGCCAGCAGCTTGTGGACAGGGGGTACGGCTAGCGGGAGTTACAATGAGCAGTTCTTC. The encoded protein is CASSLWTGGTASGSYNEQFF.

The rearrangement joins TRBV7-3 to TRBJ1-2, with D possibly being TRBD1 (6 bases). V lost 5 bases and J lost 2, with 27 bases in between. The CDR3 loop spans 19 amino acids. The germline CDR1 and CDR2 sequences are SGHTA and FQGTGA. The CDR3 region is CASSQQFGTTDDPNYGYTF. CDR3 bases: TGTGCCAGCAGCCAACAATTCGGGACAACGGATGATCCGAACTATGGCTACACCTTC.

In regard to this clonotype: One end of the junction is discordant with germline, which a read error may explain. V and J are TRBV25-1 and TRBJ2-2; D is perhaps TRBD1 (6 bases). This CDR3 has 14 amino acids. Germline V gene data show CDR1 as MGHDK and CDR2 as SYGVNS. The CDR3 sequence: CASSVRTATGDLFF. As DNA, the CDR3 is TGTGCCAGCAGTGTCCGGACAGCCACCGGGGACCTGTTTTTT.

The chain uses TRBV29-1 and TRBJ1-2, with D unresolved. V was pared by 6 bases and J by 7 bases, with 6 bases between. Germline V CDR1 and CDR2: SQVTM, ANQGSEA. The CDR3 spans 9 residues. In DNA form, the CDR3 reads TGCAGCGTCAGCCCTGGCTACACCTTC. The encoded protein is CSVSPGYTF. Full variable domain (missing parts from reference TRBV29-1 and TRBJ1-2): SAVISQKPSRDICQRGTSLTIQCQVDSQVTMMFWYRQQPGQSLTLIATANQGSEATYESGFVIDKFPISRPNLTFSTLTVSNMSPEDSSIYLCSVSPGYTFGSGTRLTVV.

The chain uses TRBV7-9 and TRBJ1-1; perhaps TRBD1 as D (6 bases). Trimming removed 8 bases at V and 0 bases at J, with 13 bases between. The CDR3 is 14 residues long. Germline V CDR1 and CDR2: SEHNR, FQNEAQ (reference sequence). In nucleotides, the CDR3 is TGTGCCAGCGGGGCGGGACACCTGAACACTGAAGCTTTCTTT. Amino acids: CASGAGHLNTEAFF. Complete variable domain (other parts from reference TRBV7-9 and TRBJ1-1): DTGVSQNPRHKITKRGQNVTFRCDPISEHNRLYWYRQTLGQGPEFLTYFQNEAQLEKSRLLSDRFSAERPKGSFSTLEIQRTEQGDSAMYLCASGAGHLNTEAFFGQGTRLTVV.

This clonotype has only a few counts. This chain uses TRBV5-1 with TRBJ2-7; tentatively, D is TRBD1 or TRBD2 (5 bases each). CDR1 is SGHRS and CDR2 is YFSETQ in the germline V gene. Trimming took 0 bases from V and 6 from J, leaving 10 bases between them. CDR3 length: 13 residues. The CDR3 nucleotides read TGCGCCAGCAGCTTGGATCCAGGGACCGAGCAGTACTTC. Residues: CASSLDPGTEQYF.

There are a few counts of this clonotype. The chain links TRBV9 to TRBJ1-1; unclear D gene. V was trimmed by 4 bases and J by 8 bases, leaving 15 bases between them. Germline V CDR1 and CDR2: SGDLS, YYNGEE. The CDR3 loop spans 13 amino acids. Here the CDR3 reads CASSHGEGGEAFF. CDR3 coding DNA: TGTGCCAGCAGCCACGGGGAGGGAGGGGAAGCTTTCTTT. Based on the CDR3 plus reference TRBV9 and TRBJ1-1, the full variable domain is DSGVTQTPKHLITATGQRVTLRCSPRSGDLSVYWYQQSLDQGLQFLIQYYNGEERAKGNILERFSAQQFPDLHSELNLSSLELGDSALYFCASSHGEGGEAFFGQGTRLTVV.

This clonotype was recorded a few times. The J gene is TRBJ1-1, the V gene TRBV20-1, with D uncertain. Germline CDR1 DFQATT, CDR2 SNEGSKA (reference sequence). This CDR3 comprises 14 residues. Trimming took 8 bases from V and 3 from J, leaving 19 bases between them. The CDR3 region has the DNA TGCAGTCTTGGGAACACACACAGCGACACTGAAGCTTTCTTT. It translates to CSLGNTHSDTEAFF.